This T cell receptor beta chain comes out of a study of shared clonotypes between healthy human individuals. Profiling relied on immunoSEQ multiplex PCR, and the TCRdb table lists in-frame clones only, not all of them. This sample has about 1.5 million clones, with around 97% found just once. The CDR3 consists of 15 residues. Trimming removed 0 bases at V and 1 base at J, with 10 bases between. Germline V CDR1 and CDR2: MNHEY, SVGAGI. Sequenced: naive CD4+ T cells sorted from blood. The sample's subset: CD45RA+ positively selected. This sequence originates from a man younger than 45 in good health. The J gene is TRBJ2-7, the V gene TRBV6-5; D gene uncertain. CDR3 amino acids: CASSYSSTPSYEQYF. The DNA for the CDR3 is TGTGCCAGCAGTTACTCGAGTACGCCGTCCTACGAGCAGTACTTC.